This T cell receptor beta chain comes out of a study of cytomegalovirus exposure and HLA in healthy donors. Study-level information: Inside one of the first data releases sat about 85 million unique TCRs taken from HLA-typed donors.

The junction had 13 bases not matched to a gene; V was cut back by 10 bases and J by 4 bases. CDR1 is MDHEN and CDR2 is SYDVKM in the germline V gene. The CDR3 consists of 15 residues. Both 60 Vbeta primers and 13 Jbeta primers went into the PCR. Repertoires were generated with immunoSEQ multiplex PCR, while TCRdb's copy carries only in-frame clones and drops some. The data contain 90,000 to 130,000 clones, 79% of them singletons. The sequenced material came from PBMCs. This TCR derives from a woman aged 18-29 years in good health and CMV-seropositive. The chain couples TRBV28 to TRBJ1-2; 9 positions match TRBD1. The CDR3 nucleotides are TGTGCCACCTTCAACAGGGGGCGCAAGGGCTATGGCTACACCTTC. As protein: CATFNRGRKGYGYTF.